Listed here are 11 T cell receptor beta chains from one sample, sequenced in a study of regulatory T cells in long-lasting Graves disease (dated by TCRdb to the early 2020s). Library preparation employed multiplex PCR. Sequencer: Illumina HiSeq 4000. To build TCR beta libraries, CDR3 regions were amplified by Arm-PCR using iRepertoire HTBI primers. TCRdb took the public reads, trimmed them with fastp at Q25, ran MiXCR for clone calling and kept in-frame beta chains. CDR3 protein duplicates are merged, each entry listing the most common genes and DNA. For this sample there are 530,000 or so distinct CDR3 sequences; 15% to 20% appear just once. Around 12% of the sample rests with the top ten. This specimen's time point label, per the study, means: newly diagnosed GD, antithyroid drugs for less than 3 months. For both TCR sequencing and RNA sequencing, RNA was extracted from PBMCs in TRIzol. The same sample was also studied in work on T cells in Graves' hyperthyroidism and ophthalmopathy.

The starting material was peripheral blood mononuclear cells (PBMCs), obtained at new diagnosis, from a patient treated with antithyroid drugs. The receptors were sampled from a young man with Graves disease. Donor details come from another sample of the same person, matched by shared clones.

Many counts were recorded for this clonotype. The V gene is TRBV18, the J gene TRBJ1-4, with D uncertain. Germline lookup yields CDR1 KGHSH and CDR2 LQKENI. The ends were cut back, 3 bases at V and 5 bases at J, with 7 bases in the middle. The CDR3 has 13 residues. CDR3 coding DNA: TGTGCCAGCTCACCGAGGGTGAATGAAAAACTGTTTTTT. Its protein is CASSPRVNEKLFF. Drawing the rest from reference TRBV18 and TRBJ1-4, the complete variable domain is NAGVMQNPRHLVRRRGQEARLRCSPMKGHSHVYWYRQLPEEGLKFMVYLQKENIIDESGMPKERFSAEFPKEGPSILRIQQVVRGDSAAYFCASSPRVNEKLFFGSGTQLSVL.

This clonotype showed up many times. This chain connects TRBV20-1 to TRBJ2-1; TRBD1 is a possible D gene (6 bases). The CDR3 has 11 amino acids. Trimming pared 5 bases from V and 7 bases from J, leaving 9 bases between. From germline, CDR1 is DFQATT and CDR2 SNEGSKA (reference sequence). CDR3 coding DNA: TGCAGTGCTTCCGGACAGAATGAGCAGTTCTTC. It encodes CSASGQNEQFF.

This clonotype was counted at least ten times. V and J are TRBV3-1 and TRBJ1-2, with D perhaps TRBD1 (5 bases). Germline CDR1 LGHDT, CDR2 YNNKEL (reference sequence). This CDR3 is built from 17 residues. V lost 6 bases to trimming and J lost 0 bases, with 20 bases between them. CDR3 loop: CASSQFSKTETNYGYTF. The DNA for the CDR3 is TGTGCCAGCAGTCAATTCTCTAAGACAGAGACTAACTATGGCTACACCTTC.

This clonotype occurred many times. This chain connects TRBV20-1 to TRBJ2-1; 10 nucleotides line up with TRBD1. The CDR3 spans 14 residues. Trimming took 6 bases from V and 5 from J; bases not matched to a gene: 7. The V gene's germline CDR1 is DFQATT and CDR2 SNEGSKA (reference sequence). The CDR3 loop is CSAMTGGLDNEQFF. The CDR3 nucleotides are TGCAGTGCCATGACAGGGGGCTTGGACAATGAGCAGTTCTTC.

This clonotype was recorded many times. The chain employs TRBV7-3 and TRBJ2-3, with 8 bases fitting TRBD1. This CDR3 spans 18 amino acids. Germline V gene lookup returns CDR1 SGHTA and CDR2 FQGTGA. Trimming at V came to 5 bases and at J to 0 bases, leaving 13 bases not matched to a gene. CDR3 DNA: TGTGCCAGCAGCCCGGACAGGGCGTACCGAACTAGCACAGATACGCAGTATTTT. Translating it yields CASSPDRAYRTSTDTQYF.

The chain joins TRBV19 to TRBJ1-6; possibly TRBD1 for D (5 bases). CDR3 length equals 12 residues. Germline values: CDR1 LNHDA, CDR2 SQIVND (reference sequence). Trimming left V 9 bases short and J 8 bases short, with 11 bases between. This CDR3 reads CASGHVDSPLHF. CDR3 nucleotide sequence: TGTGCCAGCGGACACGTCGATTCACCCCTCCACTTT. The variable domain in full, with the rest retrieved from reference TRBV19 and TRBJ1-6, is DGGITQSPKYLFRKEGQNVTLSCEQNLNHDAMYWYRQDPGQGLRLIYYSQIVNDFQKGDIAEGYSVSREKKESFPLTVTSAQKNPTAFYLCASGHVDSPLHFGNGTRLTVT.

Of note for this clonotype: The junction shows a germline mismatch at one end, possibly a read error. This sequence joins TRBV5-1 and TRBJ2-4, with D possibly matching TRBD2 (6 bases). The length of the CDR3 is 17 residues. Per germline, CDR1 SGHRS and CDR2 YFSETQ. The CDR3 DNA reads TGTGCCAGCAGCTTAGTAGCGGATGGGCTAGCCAAAAACATTCAGTACTTC. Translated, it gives CASSLVADGLAKNIQYF.

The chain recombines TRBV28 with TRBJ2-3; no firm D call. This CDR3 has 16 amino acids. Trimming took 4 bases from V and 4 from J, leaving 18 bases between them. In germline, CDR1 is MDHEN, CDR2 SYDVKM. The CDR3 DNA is TGTGCCAGCAGTTATGGGCCCAACTCCGAGTCAGATACGCAGTATTTT. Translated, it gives CASSYGPNSESDTQYF.

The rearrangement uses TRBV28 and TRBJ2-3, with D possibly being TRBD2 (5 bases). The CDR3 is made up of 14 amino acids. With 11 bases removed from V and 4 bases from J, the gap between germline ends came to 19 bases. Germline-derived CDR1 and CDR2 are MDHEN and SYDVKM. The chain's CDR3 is CACPPGMGADTQYF. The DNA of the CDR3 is TGTGCCTGCCCGCCCGGGATGGGCGCAGATACGCAGTATTTT.

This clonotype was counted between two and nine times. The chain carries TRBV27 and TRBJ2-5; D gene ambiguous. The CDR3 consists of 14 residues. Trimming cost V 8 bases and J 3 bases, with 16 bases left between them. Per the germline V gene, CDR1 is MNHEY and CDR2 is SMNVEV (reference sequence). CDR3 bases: TGTGCCAGCCCCGAAGTCCCCGAGAAAGAGACCCAGTACTTC. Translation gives CASPEVPEKETQYF.

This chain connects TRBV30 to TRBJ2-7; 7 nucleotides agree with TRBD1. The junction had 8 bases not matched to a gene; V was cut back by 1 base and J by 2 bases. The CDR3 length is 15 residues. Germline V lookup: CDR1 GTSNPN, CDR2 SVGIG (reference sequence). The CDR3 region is CAWSDPTGSPYEQYF. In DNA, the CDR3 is TGTGCCTGGAGTGATCCGACAGGGTCCCCCTACGAGCAGTACTTC. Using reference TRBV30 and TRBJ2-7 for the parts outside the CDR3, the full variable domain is SQTIHQWPATLVQPVGSPLSLECTVEGTSNPNLYWYRQAAGRGLQLLFYSVGIGQISSEVPQNLSASRPQDRQFILSSKKLLLSDSGFYLCAWSDPTGSPYEQYFGPGTRLTVT.